These 10 T cell receptor beta chains were sequenced from one sample in a study of CD8 T cells in ankylosing spondylitis. Study conclusions and caveats: In ankylosing spondylitis blood, a motif of seven or eight highly homologous TCR beta variants appeared characteristic.

Antigen specificity for these receptors is unknown. TCRdb recomputed calls from the 5' RACE reads with MiXCR, one row per CDR3 protein. The sample has hundreds of thousands of distinct CDR3 sequences, approximately 17% seen once. The sample was blood, either unsorted or a sorted T cell fraction (not recorded which). These receptors all come from a male donor with ankylosing spondylitis.

This sequence joins TRBV7-2 and TRBJ2-3, with 7 bases aligning to TRBD2. The CDR3 sequence is 15 residues long. With 5 bases clipped from V and 4 bases from J, the junction kept 9 bases outside the gene matches. Looked up from germline, CDR1 is SGHTA and CDR2 is FQGNSA. The CDR3 here is CASSRGLGAPDTQYF. The DNA of the CDR3 is TGTGCCAGCAGCCGTGGACTAGGCGCGCCAGATACGCAGTATTTT.

The V call is TRBV7-6, the J call TRBJ1-6, with D tentatively TRBD1 (5 bases). Germline V gene lookup returns CDR1 SGHVS and CDR2 FNYEAQ. The ends were cut back, 6 bases at V and 7 bases at J, with 16 bases in the middle. CDR3 size: 15 residues. The CDR3, as DNA: TGTGCCAGCAGTAACAGGAATGCCGCCAATTCACCCCTCCACTTT. It codes for CASSNRNAANSPLHF.

The table lists this clonotype with many counts. This chain connects TRBV6-5 to TRBJ2-1, with D possibly being TRBD2 (6 bases). There are 15 residues in the CDR3. Deletions cut 2 bases from V and 5 bases from J, with 13 bases between. The germline V gene has CDR1 MNHEY and CDR2 SVGAGI. This chain's CDR3 is CASSYLGGGNNEQFF. Here the CDR3 DNA reads TGTGCCAGCAGTTACCTGGGGGGTGGGAACAATGAGCAGTTCTTC.

This clonotype turned up a few times. The V call is TRBV20-1, the J call TRBJ1-1; TRBD1 aligns across 8 bases. Trimming cost V 0 bases and J 8 bases; bases outside gene matches: 8. The CDR3 length is 14 residues. The V gene's germline CDR1 is DFQATT and CDR2 SNEGSKA (reference sequence). The CDR3 bases are TGCAGTGCTAGAGAACCGGGACAGGCGCGGGAAGCTTTCTTT. Residues: CSAREPGQAREAFF.

V is TRBV12-3 or TRBV12-4 and J is TRBJ2-7; D is possibly TRBD1 (5 bases). The ends were cut back, 4 bases at V and 2 bases at J, with 9 bases in the middle. The CDR3 consists of 13 residues. DNA for the CDR3: TGTGCCAGCAGTTGGGGCGGTACCTACGAGCAGTACTTC. Protein sequence: CASSWGGTYEQYF.

The V call is TRBV12-3 or TRBV12-4, the J call TRBJ2-7, with D maybe TRBD1 (5 bases). Deletions cut 2 bases from V and 5 bases from J, with 13 bases between. This CDR3 contains 14 residues. The CDR3 protein is CASSLFSREDEQYF. In DNA, the CDR3 is TGTGCCAGCAGTTTATTCTCCAGGGAAGACGAGCAGTACTTC.

The chain employs TRBV6-1 and TRBJ1-2, with D tentatively TRBD1 (5 bases). Trimming removed 6 bases at V and 6 bases at J, with 20 bases between. This CDR3 spans 15 amino acids. Germline CDR1 is MNHNS and CDR2 is SASEGT. CDR3 in DNA: TGTGCCAGCAGACTAACAAGACTCGGAGGGGATGGCTACACCTTC. It codes for CASRLTRLGGDGYTF.

This clonotype was seen more than once but under ten times. The V and J genes are TRBV7-2 and TRBJ2-2, with 12 nucleotides matching TRBD2. This CDR3 spans 17 amino acids. Trimming cost V 5 bases and J 1 base; bases outside gene matches: 5. Germline CDR1 SGHTA, CDR2 FQGNSA. The DNA for the CDR3 is TGTGCCAGCAGCATCGGACTAGCGGGAAAGAACACCGGGGAGCTGTTTTTT. The encoded protein is CASSIGLAGKNTGELFF.

This clonotype was seen many times. V and J are TRBV12-3 or TRBV12-4 and TRBJ1-1, with a weak D call TRBD1 (5 bases). This CDR3 comprises 14 residues. The V end lost 6 bases, the J end lost 0 bases, and 11 bases lay between the germline ends. The CDR3, as DNA: TGTGCCAGCAGCCGTCTAGGGGTGAACACTGAAGCTTTCTTT. Translation gives CASSRLGVNTEAFF.

The chain links TRBV24-1 to TRBJ2-3; either TRBD1 or TRBD2 may supply D (5 bases each). CDR3 length: 15 amino acids. The germline V and J ends were trimmed by 2 bases and 1 base, with 9 bases remaining between them. Looked up from germline, CDR1 is KGHDR and CDR2 is SFDVKD. The CDR3 DNA reads TGTGCCACCAGTGATTCGGGGCAGGGCACAGATACGCAGTATTTT. The encoded protein is CATSDSGQGTDTQYF.